The 10 T cell receptor beta chains in this list originate from one sample, sequenced in a study of CD4 T cells in relation to SARS-CoV-2 and coronaviruses. These receptors' targets are unknown. The unexposed donors gave CD4+ T cells in about 2010-2019, prior to COVID-19. Isolation of CD4+ T cells took place after around eleven days in culture. Sequenced by immunoSEQ multiplex PCR; TCRdb stores in-frame clones only, minus some. The sample comprises around 21,000 clones, 66% of which are singletons, and roughly 11% rests with the top ten. The sequenced material came from CD4+ T cells from PBMCs, cultured in vitro. All receptors come from a human donor in good health.

This clone was counted between two and nine times. The rearrangement links TRBV7-7 to TRBJ2-2, with D unclear. V lost 3 bases to trimming and J lost 3 bases, with 11 bases between them. Looked up from germline, CDR1 is SSHAT and CDR2 is FNYEAQ (reference sequence). There are 15 residues in the CDR3. The CDR3 nucleotides read TGTGCCAGCAGCTTTGATACGTCGGACACCGGGGAGCTGTTTTTT. Residues: CASSFDTSDTGELFF.

The CDR3: CASSTGGGTSRMGEQFF. CDR3 sequence (DNA): TGTGCCAGCAGCACAGGCGGTGGGACTAGTAGAATGGGTGAGCAGTTCTTC. The rearrangement uses TRBV5-4 and TRBJ2-1; 8 bases map to TRBD2. Germline V gives CDR1 SGHNT, CDR2 YYREEE (reference sequence). The CDR3 spans 17 residues. The ends lost 4 bases at V and 9 bases at J; junction bases unmatched: 18.

V usage is TRBV10-3 and J usage is TRBJ2-7; TRBD2 matches at 9 bases. The CDR3 is 17 residues long. CDR1 ENHRY and CDR2 SYGVKD come from the germline V gene. With V trimmed by 6 bases and J by 6 bases, 18 bases remained unmatched. The CDR3 region has the DNA TGTGCCATCAGCGGAGGGGGCTGGGTTAGCGGGAGATCCGAGCAGTACTTC. Translation: CAISGGGWVSGRSEQYF.

This clone was counted a few times. The genes are TRBV4-1 and TRBJ2-1, with D unclear. Trimming left V 1 base short and J 5 bases short, with 6 bases between. The CDR3 loop spans 13 amino acids. Germline CDR1 is MGHRA and CDR2 is YSYEKL. The CDR3 reads CASSQVVNNEQFF. In nucleotides, the CDR3 is TGCGCCAGCAGCCAAGTCGTTAACAATGAGCAGTTCTTC.

This clone appeared once. The CDR3 sequence is CASSITGATWETQYF. CDR3 nucleotides: TGTGCCAGTAGTATTACGGGGGCTACTTGGGAGACCCAGTACTTC. J is TRBJ2-5 and V is TRBV19; D tentatively reads TRBD1 or TRBD2 (6 bases each). The CDR3 is 15 amino acids. Per germline, CDR1 LNHDA and CDR2 SQIVND (reference sequence). The V end was cut by 3 bases, the J end by 5 bases, with 16 bases between.

The chain carries TRBV5-4 and TRBJ2-3, with D hard to call. This CDR3 region has 15 residues. Germline lookup yields CDR1 SGHNT and CDR2 YYREEE (reference sequence). The V end lost 0 bases, the J end lost 0 bases, and 8 bases lay between the germline ends. CDR3 in amino acids: CASSLVVGSTDTQYF. The CDR3 DNA sequence: TGTGCCAGCAGCTTGGTCGTGGGTAGCACAGATACGCAGTATTTT.

The chain has TRBV18 and TRBJ2-2; 7 nucleotides line up with TRBD1. Trimming at V came to 1 base and at J to 4 bases, leaving 9 bases not matched to a gene. The germline V gene encodes CDR1 KGHSH and CDR2 LQKENI. The CDR3 loop spans 17 amino acids. DNA for the CDR3: TGTGCCAGCTCACCACAAGGTGGCAGGGGGAGCACCGGGGAGCTGTTTTTT. Protein product: CASSPQGGRGSTGELFF.

The rearrangement links TRBV5-4 to TRBJ1-1; no clear D. Germline CDR1 is SGHNT and CDR2 is YYREEE (reference sequence). V was cut by 0 bases and J by 4 bases, with 10 bases left in between. CDR3 length: 14 amino acids. CDR3 region: CASSLAGRGTEAFF. CDR3 nucleotide sequence: TGTGCCAGCAGCTTGGCAGGCCGGGGCACTGAAGCTTTCTTT.

The chain employs TRBV12-5 and TRBJ2-3, with TRBD2 matching 8 bases. Germline CDR1 and CDR2: LGHNT and FRNRAP. This CDR3 has 17 amino acids. With V trimmed by 0 bases and J by 5 bases, 10 bases remained unmatched. This chain's CDR3 is CASGLVEAGGTRDTQYF. CDR3 DNA sequence: TGTGCTAGTGGTTTGGTAGAGGCGGGGGGAACCCGAGATACGCAGTATTTT. The complete variable domain, with remaining parts taken from reference TRBV12-5 and TRBJ2-3, reads DARVTQTPRHKVTEMGQEVTMRCQPILGHNTVFWYRQTMMQGLELLAYFRNRAPLDDSGMPKDRFSAEMPDATLATLKIQPSEPRDSAVYFCASGLVEAGGTRDTQYFGPGTRLTVL.

V usage is TRBV29-1 and J usage is TRBJ2-1, with TRBD2 matching over 11 bases. CDR3 length: 16 amino acids. Germline V CDR1 and CDR2: SQVTM, ANQGSEA. Trimming removed 4 bases from V and 4 bases from J; junction bases left unmatched: 9. DNA of the CDR3: TGCAGCGTTGGGGTAGGGGGGACTAGCGGTTACAATGAGCAGTTCTTC. Translation: CSVGVGGTSGYNEQFF.